This TCR beta chain was sequenced in a study of cytomegalovirus exposure and HLA in healthy donors. Study-wide points: It was reported that the classifier diagnosed cytomegalovirus status with high specificity and sensitivity in both the original and validation cohorts. Usually a TCR sequence was rare, but some public TCRs were found in many donors.

Turning to this clone: The antigen is not known.

With 2 bases removed from V and 2 bases from J, the gap between germline ends came to 14 bases. The germline CDR1 and CDR2 sequences are SGHDT and YYEEEE. The CDR3 consists of 16 residues. Sequenced by immunoSEQ multiplex PCR; TCRdb stores in-frame clones only, minus some. The repertoire consists of around 140,000 clones, with roughly 89% occurring once and the leading ten covering less than 5.5%. This TCR was sampled from a man aged 18 to 29 in good health and CMV-seropositive. The sequenced material came from PBMCs. The chain links TRBV5-6 to TRBJ1-5; D might be TRBD1 (6 bases). The CDR3 bases are TGTGCCAGCAGCTTAAGGGGGAATCGTGGCAATCAGCCCCAGCATTTT. It is translated as CASSLRGNRGNQPQHF.